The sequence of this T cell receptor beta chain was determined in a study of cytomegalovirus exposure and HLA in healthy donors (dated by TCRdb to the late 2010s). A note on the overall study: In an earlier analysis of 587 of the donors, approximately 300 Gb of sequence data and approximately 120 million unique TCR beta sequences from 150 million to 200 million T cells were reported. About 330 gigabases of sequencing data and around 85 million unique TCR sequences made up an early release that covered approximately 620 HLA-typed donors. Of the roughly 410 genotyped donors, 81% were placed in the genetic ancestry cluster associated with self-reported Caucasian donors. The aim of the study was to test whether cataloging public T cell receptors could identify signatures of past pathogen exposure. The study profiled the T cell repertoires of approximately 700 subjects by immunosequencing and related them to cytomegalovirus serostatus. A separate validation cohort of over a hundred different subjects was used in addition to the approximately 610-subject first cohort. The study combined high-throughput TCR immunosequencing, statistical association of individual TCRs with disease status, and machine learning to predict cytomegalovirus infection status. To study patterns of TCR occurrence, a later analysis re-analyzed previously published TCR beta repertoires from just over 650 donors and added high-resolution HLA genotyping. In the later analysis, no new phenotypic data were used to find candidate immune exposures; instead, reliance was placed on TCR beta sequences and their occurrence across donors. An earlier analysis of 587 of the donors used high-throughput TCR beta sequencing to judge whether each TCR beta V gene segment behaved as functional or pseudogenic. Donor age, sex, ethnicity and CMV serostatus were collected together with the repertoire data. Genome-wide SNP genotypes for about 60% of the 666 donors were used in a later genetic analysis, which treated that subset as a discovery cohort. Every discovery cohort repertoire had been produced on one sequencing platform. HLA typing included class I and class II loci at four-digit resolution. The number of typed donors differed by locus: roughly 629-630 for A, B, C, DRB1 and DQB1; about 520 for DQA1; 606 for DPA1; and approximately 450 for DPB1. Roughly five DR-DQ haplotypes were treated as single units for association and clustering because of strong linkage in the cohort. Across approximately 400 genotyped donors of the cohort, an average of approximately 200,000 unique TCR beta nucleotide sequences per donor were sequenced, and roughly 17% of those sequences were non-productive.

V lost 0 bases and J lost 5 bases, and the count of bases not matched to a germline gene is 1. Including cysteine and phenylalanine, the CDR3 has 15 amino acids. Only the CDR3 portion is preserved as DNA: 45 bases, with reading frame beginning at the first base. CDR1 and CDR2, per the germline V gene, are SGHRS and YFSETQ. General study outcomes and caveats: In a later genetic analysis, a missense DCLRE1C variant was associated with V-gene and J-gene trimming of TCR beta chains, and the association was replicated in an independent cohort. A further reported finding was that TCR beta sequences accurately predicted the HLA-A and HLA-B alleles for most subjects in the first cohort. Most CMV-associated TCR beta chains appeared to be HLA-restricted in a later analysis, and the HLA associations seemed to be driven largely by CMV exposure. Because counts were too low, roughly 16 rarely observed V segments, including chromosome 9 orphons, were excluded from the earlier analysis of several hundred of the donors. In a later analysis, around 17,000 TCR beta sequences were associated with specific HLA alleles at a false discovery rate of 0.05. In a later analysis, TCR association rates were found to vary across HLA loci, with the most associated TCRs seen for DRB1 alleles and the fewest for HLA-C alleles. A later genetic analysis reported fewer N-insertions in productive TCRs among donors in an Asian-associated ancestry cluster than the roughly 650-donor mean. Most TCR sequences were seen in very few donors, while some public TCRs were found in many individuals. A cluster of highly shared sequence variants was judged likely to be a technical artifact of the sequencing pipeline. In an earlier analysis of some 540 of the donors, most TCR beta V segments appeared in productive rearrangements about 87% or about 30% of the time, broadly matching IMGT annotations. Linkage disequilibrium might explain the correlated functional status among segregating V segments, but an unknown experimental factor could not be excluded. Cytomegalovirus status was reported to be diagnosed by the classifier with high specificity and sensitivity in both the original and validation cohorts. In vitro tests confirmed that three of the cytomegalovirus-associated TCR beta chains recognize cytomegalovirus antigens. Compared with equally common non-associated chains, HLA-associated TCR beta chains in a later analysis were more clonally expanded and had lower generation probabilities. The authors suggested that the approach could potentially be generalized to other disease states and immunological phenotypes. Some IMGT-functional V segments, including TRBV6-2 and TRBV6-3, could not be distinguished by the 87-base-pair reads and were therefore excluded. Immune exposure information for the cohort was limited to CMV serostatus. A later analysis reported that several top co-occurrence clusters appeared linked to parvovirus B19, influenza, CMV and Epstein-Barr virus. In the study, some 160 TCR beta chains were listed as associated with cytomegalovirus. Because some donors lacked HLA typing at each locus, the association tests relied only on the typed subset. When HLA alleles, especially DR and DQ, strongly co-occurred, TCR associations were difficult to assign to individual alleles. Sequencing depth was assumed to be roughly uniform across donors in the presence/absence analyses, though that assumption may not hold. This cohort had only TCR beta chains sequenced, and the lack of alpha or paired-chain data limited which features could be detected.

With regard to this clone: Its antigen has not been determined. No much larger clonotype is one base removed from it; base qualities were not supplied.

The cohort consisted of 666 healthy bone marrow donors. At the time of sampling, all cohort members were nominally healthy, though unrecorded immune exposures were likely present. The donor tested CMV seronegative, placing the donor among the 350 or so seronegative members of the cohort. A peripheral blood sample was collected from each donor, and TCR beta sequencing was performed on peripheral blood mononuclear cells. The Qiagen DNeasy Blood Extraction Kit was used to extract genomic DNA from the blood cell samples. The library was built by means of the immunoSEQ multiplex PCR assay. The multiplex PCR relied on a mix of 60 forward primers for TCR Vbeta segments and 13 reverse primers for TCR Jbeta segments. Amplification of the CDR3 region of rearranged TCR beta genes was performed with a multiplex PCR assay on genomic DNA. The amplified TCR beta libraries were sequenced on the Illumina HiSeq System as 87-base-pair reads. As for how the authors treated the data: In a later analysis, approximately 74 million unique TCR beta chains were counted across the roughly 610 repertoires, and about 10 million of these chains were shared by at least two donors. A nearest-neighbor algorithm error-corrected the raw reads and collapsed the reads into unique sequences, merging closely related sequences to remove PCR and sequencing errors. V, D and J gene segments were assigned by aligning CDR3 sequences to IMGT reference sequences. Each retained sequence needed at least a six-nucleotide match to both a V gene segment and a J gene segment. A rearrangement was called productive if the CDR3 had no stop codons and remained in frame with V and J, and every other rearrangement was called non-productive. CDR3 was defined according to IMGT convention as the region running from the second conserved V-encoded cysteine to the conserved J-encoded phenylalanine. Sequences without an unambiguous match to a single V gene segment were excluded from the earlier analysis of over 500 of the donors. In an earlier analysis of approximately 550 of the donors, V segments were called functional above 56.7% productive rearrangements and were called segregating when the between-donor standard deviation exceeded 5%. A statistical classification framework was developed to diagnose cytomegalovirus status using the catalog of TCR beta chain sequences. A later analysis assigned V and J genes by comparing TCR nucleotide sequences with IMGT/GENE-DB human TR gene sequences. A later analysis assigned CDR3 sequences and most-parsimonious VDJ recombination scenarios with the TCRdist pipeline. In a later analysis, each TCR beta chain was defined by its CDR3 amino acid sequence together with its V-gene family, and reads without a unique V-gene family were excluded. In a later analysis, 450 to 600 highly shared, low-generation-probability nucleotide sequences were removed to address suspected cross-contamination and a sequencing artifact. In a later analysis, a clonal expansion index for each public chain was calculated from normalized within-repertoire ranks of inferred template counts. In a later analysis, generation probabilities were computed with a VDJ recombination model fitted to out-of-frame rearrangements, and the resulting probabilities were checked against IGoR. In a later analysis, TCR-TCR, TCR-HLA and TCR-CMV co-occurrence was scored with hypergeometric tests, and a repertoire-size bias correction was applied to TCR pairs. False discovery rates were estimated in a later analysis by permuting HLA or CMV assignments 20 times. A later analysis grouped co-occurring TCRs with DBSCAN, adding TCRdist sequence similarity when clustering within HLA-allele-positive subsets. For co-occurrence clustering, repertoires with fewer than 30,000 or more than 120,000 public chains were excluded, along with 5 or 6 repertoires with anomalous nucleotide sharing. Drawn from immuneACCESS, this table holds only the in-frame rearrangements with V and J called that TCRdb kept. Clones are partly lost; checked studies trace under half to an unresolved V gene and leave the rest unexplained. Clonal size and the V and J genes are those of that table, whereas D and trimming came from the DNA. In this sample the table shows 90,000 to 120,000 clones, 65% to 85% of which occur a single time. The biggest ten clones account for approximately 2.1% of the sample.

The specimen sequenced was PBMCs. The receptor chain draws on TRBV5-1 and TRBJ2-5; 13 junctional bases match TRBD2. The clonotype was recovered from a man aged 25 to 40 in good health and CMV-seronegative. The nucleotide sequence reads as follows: TGCGCCAGCAGCTTGGGGACTAGCGGGAGCGAGACCCAGTACTTC. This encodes CASSLGTSGSETQYF.